Shown below are 32 T cell receptor beta chains from a single sample sequenced in a study of T-cell memory formation after mild COVID-19. TCRdb reanalysed the 5' RACE reads using MiXCR and keeps one entry per CDR3 protein. Of roughly 120,000 distinct CDR3 sequences in the sample, more than 15% were seen once. The sample was PBMCs or a T cell subset sorted from them (not recorded which). These receptors originate from an adult woman who had mild COVID-19 (a few samples of this study predate the infection). Cell type and time point are not known.

The J gene is TRBJ2-3, the V gene TRBV10-3, with TRBD2 matching 8 bases. The CDR3 length is 15 residues. Germline assignment: CDR1 ENHRY and CDR2 SYGVKD. The V gene end was trimmed by 7 bases and the J gene end by 8 bases; junction bases not matched to a gene: 14. Here the CDR3 reads CAITPSTSEAGTQYF. The DNA of the CDR3 is TGTGCCATCACTCCGTCGACTAGCGAGGCAGGTACGCAGTATTTT.

A few counts support this clonotype. V and J are TRBV5-1 and TRBJ2-6; tentatively, D is TRBD1 (5 bases). Germline lookup yields CDR1 SGHRS and CDR2 YFSETQ. CDR3 size: 15 residues. Trimming took off 3 bases at V and 0 bases at J, with 7 bases between the two ends. Written as DNA, the CDR3 is TGCGCCAGCAGCTGGGGCAGCTCTGGGGCCAACGTCCTGACTTTC. Protein product: CASSWGSSGANVLTF.

V is TRBV20-1 and J is TRBJ2-7; 11 positions match TRBD2. CDR3 length equals 14 residues. V dropped 5 bases and J dropped 5; count of bases not matched to a gene: 8. Germline CDR1 and CDR2: DFQATT and SNEGSKA (reference sequence). The CDR3 DNA reads TGCAGTGCTGAAGGGACTAGCGGCCCCCACGAGCAGTACTTC. Protein: CSAEGTSGPHEQYF.

This clonotype appeared a few times. This chain connects TRBV4-3 to TRBJ2-2, with no clear D. Trimming pared 1 base from V and 4 bases from J, leaving 7 bases between. Germline V CDR1 and CDR2: LGHNA, YSLEER. This CDR3 contains 14 residues. CDR3 nucleotides: TGCGCCAGCAGCCAAGGGCCCGTCACCGGGGAGCTGTTTTTT. Translating gives CASSQGPVTGELFF.

A few counts support this clonotype. This sequence joins TRBV2 and TRBJ2-5; D gene unclear. CDR3 length: 12 residues. Germline loops: CDR1 SNHLY, CDR2 FYNNEI. With 6 bases removed from V and 2 bases from J, the gap between germline ends came to 7 bases. As DNA, the CDR3 is TGTGCCAGCAGAGGGTCACAAGAGACCCAGTACTTC. Translated, it gives CASRGSQETQYF.

The chain employs TRBV20-1 and TRBJ2-5; a weak D match, TRBD1 (5 bases). Germline values: CDR1 DFQATT, CDR2 SNEGSKA (reference sequence). V lost 3 bases and J lost 4, with 21 bases in between. CDR3 length: 16 residues. The CDR3 DNA follows: TGCAGTGCTAGTCCCAAGGGGCAAAACCTCGGAGAGACCCAGTACTTC. Translated: CSASPKGQNLGETQYF.

This rearrangement joins TRBV5-1 to TRBJ2-1; tentatively, D is TRBD2 (7 bases). The CDR3 sequence is 11 residues long. V was shortened by 7 bases and J by 10 bases, with 12 bases between the two germline ends. The V gene's germline CDR1 is SGHRS and CDR2 YFSETQ. The CDR3 DNA sequence: TGCGCCAGCTACAGGGAGGGGGAGCAGTTCTTC. This sequence encodes CASYREGEQFF.

This clonotype has a handful of counts. The rearrangement uses TRBV6-1 and TRBJ2-5; 7 bases line up with TRBD1. V was pared by 6 bases and J by 3 bases, with 10 bases of the junction left unmatched. The CDR3 totals 15 residues. CDR1 and CDR2 from the germline V gene are MNHNS and SASEGT. The chain's CDR3 is CASRDDRDSKETQYF. CDR3 nucleotide sequence: TGTGCCAGCAGAGACGACCGGGACAGTAAAGAGACCCAGTACTTC.

The rearrangement links TRBV12-5 to TRBJ2-2; tentative D call: TRBD1 (6 bases). The V end was cut by 6 bases, the J end by 0 bases, with 11 bases between. This CDR3 has 15 amino acids. From germline, CDR1 is LGHNT and CDR2 FRNRAP. The CDR3 region is CASGLGDTNTGELFF. The CDR3 nucleotides read TGTGCTAGTGGGTTAGGGGACACGAACACCGGGGAGCTGTTTTTT.

This clonotype showed up just a few times. The chain is built from TRBV7-6 and TRBJ2-1; 10 nucleotides agree with TRBD2. The CDR3 covers 15 residues. CDR1 and CDR2 (germline): SGHVS, FNYEAQ. Trimming cost V 4 bases and J 5 bases; bases outside gene matches: 5. CDR3 DNA sequence: TGTGCCAGCAGCTCCAGCGGGAGGGGTGACAATGAGCAGTTCTTC. It specifies CASSSSGRGDNEQFF.

The rearrangement uses TRBV18 and TRBJ2-7; 9 positions agree with TRBD1. This CDR3 region has 16 residues. Germline V gives CDR1 KGHSH, CDR2 LQKENI. V lost 0 bases, J lost 6 bases, and 9 bases stayed unmatched. CDR3: CASSPPRTGEYLEQYF. DNA of the CDR3: TGTGCCAGCTCACCACCCCGGACAGGGGAATATCTCGAGCAGTACTTC.

The rearrangement joins TRBV13 to TRBJ2-1, with TRBD2 matching over 10 bases. This CDR3 region has 16 residues. The germline V gene encodes CDR1 PRHDT and CDR2 FYEKMQ (reference sequence). J gave up 2 bases and V 2 bases, and 3 bases lay outside the gene matches. CDR3 protein: CASSLRTSGPYNEQFF. The CDR3 nucleotides are TGTGCCAGCAGCTTAAGGACTAGCGGCCCCTACAATGAGCAGTTCTTC. Full variable domain (outside the CDR3, taken from reference TRBV13 and TRBJ2-1): AAGVIQSPRHLIKEKRETATLKCYPIPRHDTVYWYQQGPGQDPQFLISFYEKMQSDKGSIPDRFSAQQFSDYHSELNMSSLELGDSALYFCASSLRTSGPYNEQFFGPGTRLTVL.

This clonotype was counted between two and nine times. V and J are TRBV5-1 and TRBJ2-5; D may match TRBD1 or TRBD2 (5 bases each). CDR3 size: 15 residues. CDR1 and CDR2 (germline): SGHRS, YFSETQ. The V and J ends lost 5 bases and 4 bases respectively, with 18 bases between them. Written as DNA, the CDR3 is TGCGCCAGCAGGGCGGACGGGCAGGGACGAGAGACCCAGTACTTC. It is translated as CASRADGQGRETQYF. Full variable domain (remainder filled in from reference TRBV5-1 and TRBJ2-5): KAGVTQTPRYLIKTRGQQVTLSCSPISGHRSVSWYQQTPGQGLQFLFEYFSETQRNKGNFPGRFSGRQFSNSRSEMNVSTLELGDSALYLCASRADGQGRETQYFGPGTRLLVL.

This sequence joins TRBV12-3 or TRBV12-4 and TRBJ2-5; D uncertain. V was trimmed by 7 bases and J by 4 bases, leaving 10 bases between them. There are 12 residues in the CDR3. CDR3 nucleotide sequence: TGTGCCAGCACATCTTGGGTAGAGACCCAGTACTTC. It translates to CASTSWVETQYF.

The chain joins TRBV5-1 to TRBJ2-3; 11 nucleotides align to TRBD2. This CDR3 contains 18 residues. After removal of 0 bases from V and 0 bases from J, the junction contained 6 bases not matched to a gene. Looked up from germline, CDR1 is SGHRS and CDR2 is YFSETQ. CDR3 loop: CASSLEASGGPSTDTQYF. For the CDR3, the DNA is TGCGCCAGCAGCTTGGAGGCTAGCGGGGGGCCGAGCACAGATACGCAGTATTTT.

The sample holds a few counts of this clonotype. This chain uses TRBV6-6 with TRBJ2-7; D tentatively fits TRBD1 or TRBD2 (9 bases each). Germline loops: CDR1 MNHNY, CDR2 SVGAGI (reference sequence). V lost 5 bases and J 1 base, leaving 27 bases between the germline ends. The CDR3 loop spans 19 amino acids. For the CDR3, the DNA is TGTGCCAGCAGTCCGGGACAGGGCAAGACTAGCGGATCATCCTACGAGCAGTACTTC. Protein sequence: CASSPGQGKTSGSSYEQYF.

The chain employs TRBV2 and TRBJ1-1; the D is unclear. This CDR3 has 14 residues. The germline V gene has CDR1 SNHLY and CDR2 FYNNEI. The V end lost 5 bases, the J end lost 4 bases, and 14 bases lay between the germline ends. DNA for the CDR3: TGTGCCAGCAGTCGTGAGTTTCGAGGCACTGAAGCTTTCTTT. Amino acids: CASSREFRGTEAFF.

This clonotype was detected only a few times. J is TRBJ2-7 and V is TRBV20-1; 8 bases map to TRBD1. Germline V CDR1 and CDR2: DFQATT, SNEGSKA (reference sequence). Trimming at V came to 1 base and at J to 0 bases, leaving 8 bases not matched to a gene. The CDR3 contains 16 residues. The CDR3 reads CSARGKGTGSSYEQYF. The CDR3 coding sequence is TGCAGTGCTAGAGGGAAAGGGACAGGCAGCTCCTACGAGCAGTACTTC.

The chain has TRBV2 and TRBJ2-1, with a possible D match to TRBD1 (6 bases). The CDR3 is 14 amino acids. V lost 6 bases to trimming and J lost 5 bases, with 14 bases between them. The germline V gene has CDR1 SNHLY and CDR2 FYNNEI. The CDR3 DNA follows: TGTGCCAGCAGCGCCAAACAGGGAAACAATGAGCAGTTCTTC. It codes for CASSAKQGNNEQFF.

This clonotype was detected once. The chain is built from TRBV7-9 and TRBJ2-5, with 7 bases matching TRBD1. V gave up 3 bases and J gave up 2 bases; unmatched junction bases: 6. There are 15 residues in the CDR3. Germline V gene data show CDR1 as SEHNR and CDR2 as FQNEAQ (reference sequence). The DNA for the CDR3 is TGTGCCAGCAGCTTCGGACAGGACATGCAAGAGACCCAGTACTTC. Encoded protein: CASSFGQDMQETQYF.

V and J are TRBV12-3 or TRBV12-4 and TRBJ1-1; D may be TRBD1 (5 bases). Trimming pared 2 bases from V and 0 bases from J, leaving 19 bases between. The CDR3 spans 18 residues. The CDR3 region has the DNA TGTGCCAGCAGTTTACAATTTCCGGGGCGCGGTATGAACACTGAAGCTTTCTTT. Translated, it gives CASSLQFPGRGMNTEAFF.

The rearrangement joins TRBV12-3 or TRBV12-4 to TRBJ1-2, with a possible D match to TRBD1 (6 bases). The length of the CDR3 is 15 residues. V was cut by 5 bases and J by 9 bases, with 22 bases left in between. CDR3 in DNA: TGTGCCAGCAGTGTGGGACAAGGGGGGGCCCTACGCTACACCTTC. This encodes CASSVGQGGALRYTF.

The chain recombines TRBV20-1 with TRBJ2-7, with D possibly being TRBD2 (6 bases). V was pared by 3 bases and J by 0 bases, with 24 bases between. The CDR3 spans 18 residues. Germline CDR1 DFQATT, CDR2 SNEGSKA (reference sequence). CDR3 coding DNA: TGCAGTGCTAGGCGGCGGGGAGTGGGGACCGGGACCTCCTACGAGCAGTACTTC. As protein: CSARRRGVGTGTSYEQYF.

The chain uses TRBV18 and TRBJ2-2; TRBD2 is a possible D gene (5 bases). Germline V gene lookup returns CDR1 KGHSH and CDR2 LQKENI. CDR3 length: 15 amino acids. V was pared by 2 bases and J by 1 base, with 8 bases between. The CDR3 DNA reads TGTGCCAGCTCACCAGCACGGGGGAACACCGGGGAGCTGTTTTTT. Its translation is CASSPARGNTGELFF.

J is TRBJ2-1 and V is TRBV24-1; 10 bases line up with TRBD2. CDR3 size: 16 residues. The trim removed 4 bases at V and 4 bases at J, leaving 6 bases unmatched. Germline values: CDR1 KGHDR, CDR2 SFDVKD. CDR3 in amino acids: CATSEGAGGGYNEQFF. The CDR3 DNA reads TGTGCCACCAGTGAAGGAGCGGGAGGGGGGTACAATGAGCAGTTCTTC.

This clonotype was observed a handful of times. The V gene is TRBV2, the J gene TRBJ2-1; D is perhaps TRBD2 (6 bases). V gave up 7 bases and J gave up 9 bases, with 22 bases separating them. Per the germline V gene, CDR1 is SNHLY and CDR2 is FYNNEI. This CDR3 is 15 amino acids long. Written as DNA, the CDR3 is TGTGCCAGCACTTCCCCGGGAGTAACCTACGTTGAGCAGTTCTTC. The encoded protein is CASTSPGVTYVEQFF.

The genes are TRBV5-4 and TRBJ2-7; TRBD2 might be the D (5 bases). CDR1 is SGHNT, CDR2 YYREEE, per germline (reference sequence). The CDR3 is 14 residues long. Trimming left V 0 bases short and J 3 bases short, with 10 bases between. The CDR3 region has the DNA TGTGCCAGCAGCTTGGAGGAGGTAAGCTACGAGCAGTACTTC. It yields the protein CASSLEEVSYEQYF.

This rearrangement joins TRBV7-9 to TRBJ2-7; D unclear. Between the trimmed V and J ends, which lost 1 base and 6 bases, there was a span of 34 bases. The germline gives CDR1 SEHNR, CDR2 FQNEAQ (reference sequence). This CDR3 is 21 amino acids long. The CDR3 sequence: CASSLGALGLAPRPNLGEQYF. The CDR3 DNA is TGTGCCAGCAGCTTAGGTGCTTTAGGTTTGGCGCCCCGACCCAACCTCGGCGAGCAGTACTTC.

In this sample, this clonotype turned up many times. The chain carries TRBV12-3 or TRBV12-4 and TRBJ2-6; 7 bases fit TRBD1. The CDR3 runs 18 residues. J lost 0 bases, V lost 6 bases, and 11 bases had no gene match. The CDR3 region has the DNA TGTGCCAGCAGCCCTAGAACAGGGGCCTACTCTGGGGCCAACGTCCTGACTTTC. It codes for CASSPRTGAYSGANVLTF.

This chain links TRBV9 with TRBJ2-1, with D maybe TRBD1 (5 bases). Per the germline V gene, CDR1 is SGDLS and CDR2 is YYNGEE. CDR3 size: 14 residues. V shed 6 bases and J shed 7 bases, with 17 bases lying between them. The CDR3 nucleotides read TGTGCCAGCACCCCTCTCGTTCAGGGTAATGAGCAGTTCTTC. Amino acids: CASTPLVQGNEQFF.

The chain recombines TRBV12-3 or TRBV12-4 with TRBJ2-2; D is possibly TRBD2 (5 bases). V lost 6 bases to trimming and J lost 4 bases, with 6 bases between them. The CDR3 length is 12 residues. In DNA form, the CDR3 reads TGTGCCAGCAGAAGCGGCACCGGGGAGCTGTTTTTT. This translates into CASRSGTGELFF.

This clonotype was detected only a few times. In nucleotides, the CDR3 is TGTGCCAGCAGAACCACAATGGTGGGCTACACCTTC. Translating gives CASRTTMVGYTF. The rearrangement uses TRBV6-5 and TRBJ1-2, with D hard to call. Germline V gives CDR1 MNHEY, CDR2 SVGAGI. The CDR3 sequence is 12 residues long. V dropped 6 bases and J dropped 8 bases, with 13 bases sitting between them.